Presented here are 12 T cell receptor beta chains from one specimen sequenced in a study of identical twins. TCRdb passed the 5' RACE reads through MiXCR, listing each CDR3 protein once. The table shows 700,000 or so distinct CDR3 sequences, with less than 10% occurring only once. These data were also reused for a study on yellow fever vaccine responses in identical twins.

The sample was PBMCs. The receptors come from a young woman in good health.

The V call is TRBV13, the J call TRBJ2-4; D possibly corresponds to TRBD2 (5 bases). CDR1 is PRHDT, CDR2 FYEKMQ, per germline (reference sequence). The V end was cut by 5 bases, the J end by 1 base, with 9 bases between. The CDR3 sequence is 14 residues long. The CDR3 DNA reads as TGTGCCAGCAGCCGATGGACTGCCAAAAACATTCAGTACTTC. Its translation is CASSRWTAKNIQYF.

At least ten counts were recorded for this clonotype. The chain combines TRBV29-1 with TRBJ1-1; D is unresolved. CDR1 SQVTM and CDR2 ANQGSEA come from the germline V gene. With 3 bases removed from V and 1 base from J, the gap between germline ends came to 9 bases. The CDR3 consists of 13 residues. CDR3 in amino acids: CSVDQPGNTEAFF. The CDR3 DNA reads as TGCAGCGTTGATCAGCCCGGGAACACTGAAGCTTTCTTT.

The rearrangement uses TRBV20-1 and TRBJ2-5, with 10 bases fitting TRBD1. The CDR3 loop spans 14 amino acids. V lost 0 bases, J lost 4 bases, and 2 bases stayed unmatched. CDR1 and CDR2 from the germline V gene are DFQATT and SNEGSKA (reference sequence). The CDR3 sequence: CSARDRTGGETQYF. The CDR3 nucleotides are TGCAGTGCTAGAGATAGGACAGGGGGAGAGACCCAGTACTTC.

This clonotype has a handful of counts. This chain connects TRBV7-2 to TRBJ2-7, with D possibly matching TRBD2 (7 bases). Trimming took 1 base from V and 0 from J, leaving 16 bases between them. The length of the CDR3 is 17 residues. Germline loops: CDR1 SGHTA, CDR2 FQGNSA. CDR3 sequence: CASSLGVGGANSYEQYF. CDR3 coding DNA: TGTGCCAGCAGCTTAGGTGTAGGGGGGGCGAACTCCTACGAGCAGTACTTC.

This clonotype was detected many times. The chain has TRBV4-3 and TRBJ2-7; unclear D gene. V lost 0 bases and J lost 2, with 14 bases in between. Germline V gene lookup returns CDR1 LGHNA and CDR2 YSLEER. The CDR3 consists of 16 residues. CDR3 DNA: TGCGCCAGCAGCCAAGATGTCGTAAGCTACACCTACGAGCAGTACTTC. Encoded protein: CASSQDVVSYTYEQYF.

This clonotype was counted only a few times. The rearrangement links TRBV6-1 to TRBJ2-2, with a tentative D call TRBD1 (8 bases). Germline V gene data show CDR1 as MNHNS and CDR2 as SASEGT. This CDR3 comprises 16 residues. Between the trimmed V and J ends, which lost 1 base and 7 bases, there was a span of 16 bases. The CDR3 bases are TGTGCCAGCAGTGAAGACAGGGGGGGGTACGACGGGGAGCTGTTTTTT. Translation: CASSEDRGGYDGELFF.

This clonotype turned up a few times. The chain recombines TRBV5-6 with TRBJ2-1; 7 bases are shared with TRBD1. Germline values: CDR1 SGHDT, CDR2 YYEEEE. V shed 0 bases, J shed 5 bases, and the junction held 5 bases outside the gene matches. CDR3 length: 15 residues. This chain's CDR3 is CASSLAGQKNNEQFF. The CDR3 DNA follows: TGTGCCAGCAGCTTGGCGGGACAGAAAAACAATGAGCAGTTCTTC.

The sample holds many counts of this clonotype. Mismatch with germline at one junction end may stem from a read error. CDR3 DNA sequence: TGCGCCAGCAGCCAAGATGGCTCCTCCTACAATGAGCAGTTCTTC. It encodes CASSQDGSSYNEQFF. The chain employs TRBV3-1 and TRBJ2-1; D is undetermined. Germline CDR1 and CDR2: LGHDT and YNNKEL (reference sequence). The CDR3 contains 15 residues.

The CDR3 here is CSVSDRTYEQYF. DNA for the CDR3: TGCAGCGTTTCCGACAGGACCTACGAGCAGTACTTC. The chain carries TRBV29-1 and TRBJ2-7; tentative D call: TRBD1 (6 bases). The CDR3 has 12 amino acids. Trimming pared 5 bases from V and 2 bases from J, leaving 10 bases between. The germline gives CDR1 SQVTM, CDR2 ANQGSEA.

The gene calls are TRBV12-3 or TRBV12-4 and TRBJ2-7; TRBD1 might be the D (6 bases). V lost 0 bases and J lost 6, with 9 bases in between. This CDR3 has 13 amino acids. CDR3 region: CASSLAEQGEQYF. The CDR3 DNA reads as TGTGCCAGCAGTTTAGCCGAACAGGGCGAGCAGTACTTC.

The chain carries TRBV30 and TRBJ2-7, with 7 bases that match TRBD2. V trimming: 0 bases; J trimming: 3 bases; junction bases outside the gene matches: 2. Germline CDR1 is GTSNPN and CDR2 is SVGIG (reference sequence). This CDR3 has 13 amino acids. CDR3 amino acids: CAWSVGGNYEQYF. The CDR3 coding sequence is TGTGCCTGGAGTGTGGGAGGGAACTACGAGCAGTACTTC.

The chain carries TRBV29-1 and TRBJ2-5; the D is unclear. Trimming shortened V by 5 bases and J by 2 bases, and 15 bases separated the two germline ends. Per germline, CDR1 SQVTM and CDR2 ANQGSEA. This CDR3 contains 14 residues. The CDR3 nucleotides are TGCAGCGTTTCGAGCGAGGTGTTACAAGAGACCCAGTACTTC. Protein: CSVSSEVLQETQYF.